This TCR beta chain was sequenced during a study of T cell responses to AZD1222 COVID-19 vaccine. As concerns this clone: Its antigen is not identified.

Germline lookup yields CDR1 WSHSY and CDR2 SAAADI. Trimming removed 3 bases from V and 0 bases from J, with 14 bases in between. This CDR3 region has 16 residues. Only in-frame clones appear in the TCRdb table, and some are missing; sequencing was by immunoSEQ multiplex PCR. The table shows around 140,000 clones, with around 90% occurring only once. Study-level points and caveats: Clonal diversity may have been underestimated, and the donors were mostly white British, with more females than males.

The gene calls are TRBV10-2 and TRBJ1-1; D is possibly TRBD1 (6 bases). This receptor was obtained from an adult in good health. This specimen was peripheral blood, taken on day 0 of AZD1222 vaccination. CDR3 DNA sequence: TGCGCCAGCAGTGACCCCGGACAGATGATGAACACTGAAGCTTTCTTT. Translation: CASSDPGQMMNTEAFF.